This T cell receptor (beta chain) was sequenced for a study of cytotoxic CD8 clonotypes in ibrutinib-treated CLL. Whole-study context: Patient counts were 11 relapsed/refractory, approximately 15 treatment-naive and around 17 IGHV unmutated. Partial response was seen in some 24 patients and complete response in 2; after median 68 months, about 14 stayed remitted, approximately twelve progressed.

The germline V and J ends were trimmed by 7 bases and 2 bases, with 5 bases remaining between them. CDR1 and CDR2 from the germline V gene are MDHEN and SYDVKM. The CDR3 contains 11 residues. On this clone: Its antigen remains unidentified.

General study results and limits: At the start, clonality exceeded age-matched healthy donors and followed circulating CD8+ T-cell counts.

The sequencing depth, 1 in 200,000 to 1 in 1 million T cells, was the target. Some clones are missing from TCRdb's copy, which holds only in-frame ones; the method was immunoSEQ multiplex PCR. The sample has more than 140,000 clones, roughly 80% seen once; the top ten hold 28%. This receptor was identified in a human donor with chronic lymphocytic leukemia. Sequences were derived from PBMCs, sampled after 12 months of ibrutinib treatment. V and J are TRBV28 and TRBJ1-1; D is uncertain. The CDR3 loop reads CASNSNTEAFF. The DNA for the CDR3 is TGTGCCAGCAACTCAAACACTGAAGCTTTCTTT.